This TCR beta chain derives from a study of T cell responses to AZD1222 COVID-19 vaccine. Study details: Combined were second doses at about 4 or about 12 weeks.

The ends were cut back, 2 bases at V and 1 base at J, with 18 bases in the middle. Germline V lookup: CDR1 SGHNT, CDR2 YENEEA. This CDR3 spans 18 amino acids. Study-wide results and caveats: White British people made up most donors, females outnumbered males, and clonal diversity was possibly underestimated. In all cases, repertoires were sampled only after the peak T cell response. Seropositive AZD1222 recipients at baseline numbered only 6 or 7.

In regard to this clone: What it recognizes is unknown.

Assay: immunoSEQ multiplex PCR; the TCRdb copy retains only in-frame clones and omits some. The sample has about 100,000 clones; 88% are singletons. The source was peripheral blood, collected on day 0 of AZD1222 vaccination. The source is an adult in good health. The chain has TRBV11-3 and TRBJ1-3; D remains ambiguous. The DNA for the CDR3 is TGTGCCAGCAGCTTATTCCCGGGATTGGATTTGTCTGGAAACACCATATATTTT. Protein: CASSLFPGLDLSGNTIYF.